Reported below is one TCR beta chain. Its antigen remains undetermined. No clone much larger than this one lies a single base away; base qualities are absent. V is cut by 5 bases and J by 3 bases, and the space between the germline ends is 14 bases. From the cysteine through the phenylalanine, the CDR3 covers 14 amino acids. The retained sequence is limited to the CDR3, 42 bases, with the frame set at the first base. CDR1 and CDR2 are drawn from the germline V gene: SGHTA, FQGNSA. The sample originates from a study of cytomegalovirus exposure and HLA in healthy donors (dated by TCRdb to the late 2010s). Concerning the study at large: An earlier analysis of some 600 of the donors reported approximately 260 Gb of sequence data and around 110 million unique TCR beta sequences obtained from some 200 million T cells. The number of typed donors differed by locus: 629-630 for A, B, C, DRB1 and DQB1; approximately 530 for DQA1; approximately 600 for DPA1; and around 490 for DPB1. Roughly 5 DR-DQ haplotypes were handled as single units for association and clustering, since linkage in the cohort was strong. High-throughput TCR immunosequencing, statistical association of individual TCRs with disease status, and machine learning were combined to predict cytomegalovirus infection status. A later genetic analysis used genome-wide SNP genotypes for about 55% of the 666 donors, treating that subset as a discovery cohort. Donor age, sex, ethnicity and CMV serostatus were compiled alongside the repertoire data. Of the 300 to 500 genotyped donors, approximately 81% were placed in the genetic ancestry cluster associated with self-reported Caucasian donors. Using immunosequencing, the study profiled T cell repertoires from 666 subjects and related those repertoires to cytomegalovirus serostatus. An early release covering roughly 640 HLA-typed donors comprised roughly 300 gigabases of sequencing data and tens of millions of unique TCR sequences. The aim of the study was to test whether cataloging public T cell receptors could identify signatures of past pathogen exposure. Every discovery cohort repertoire had been produced on one sequencing platform. On average, around 240,000 unique TCR beta nucleotide sequences were sequenced per donor among fewer than 500 genotyped donors of the cohort, with roughly 18% of those sequences being non-productive. Rather than using new phenotypic data, the later analysis identified candidate immune exposures from TCR beta sequences and from how often those sequences occurred across donors. An earlier analysis of 587 of the donors applied high-throughput TCR beta sequencing to assess whether each TCR beta V gene segment acted as functional or pseudogenic. Besides the first cohort of about 730 subjects, a separate validation cohort made up of 95 to 150 different subjects was used. HLA typing covered class I and class II loci at four-digit resolution. A later analysis re-analyzed previously published TCR beta repertoires from roughly 690 donors and added high-resolution HLA genotyping to study TCR occurrence patterns.

The library relied on the immunoSEQ multiplex PCR assay. For the multiplex PCR, a mixture combining 60 forward primers for TCR Vbeta segments and 13 reverse primers for TCR Jbeta segments was used. The CDR3 region of rearranged TCR beta genes was amplified from genomic DNA by a multiplex PCR assay. The Illumina HiSeq System was used to sequence the amplified TCR beta libraries as 87-base-pair reads. On the authors' methods: Across the 670 or so repertoires, a later analysis counted about 81 million unique TCR beta chains, some 11 million of which were shared by at least two donors. A nearest-neighbor algorithm error-corrected the raw reads and collapsed the reads into unique sequences, merging closely related sequences to remove PCR and sequencing errors. Alignment of CDR3 sequences to IMGT reference sequences was used to assign V, D and J gene segments. Each retained sequence needed at least a six-nucleotide match to both a V gene segment and a J gene segment. Rearrangements were classified as productive when the CDR3 lacked stop codons and remained in frame with V and J, and all other rearrangements were classified as non-productive. CDR3 was defined by IMGT convention, running from the second conserved V-encoded cysteine to the conserved J-encoded phenylalanine. The earlier analysis of approximately 500 of the donors excluded sequences that lacked an unambiguous match to a single V gene segment. In an earlier analysis of almost 600 of the donors, a V segment was called functional when productive rearrangements were above 56.7%, and segregating when the standard deviation between donors exceeded 5%. To diagnose cytomegalovirus status from the catalog of TCR beta chain sequences, a statistical classification framework was built. In a later analysis, TCR nucleotide sequences were compared against IMGT/GENE-DB human TR gene sequences so that V and J genes could be assigned. A later analysis assigned CDR3 sequences and most-parsimonious VDJ recombination scenarios with the TCRdist pipeline. A later analysis defined each TCR beta chain by its CDR3 amino acid sequence plus V-gene family, and excluded reads lacking a unique V-gene family. A later analysis removed 592 highly shared, low-generation-probability nucleotide sequences to deal with suspected cross-contamination and a sequencing artifact. In a later analysis, a clonal expansion index was calculated for each public chain from normalized within-repertoire ranks of inferred template counts. A later analysis computed generation probabilities with a VDJ recombination model fitted to out-of-frame rearrangements, and checked the results against IGoR. A later analysis scored TCR-TCR, TCR-HLA and TCR-CMV co-occurrence with hypergeometric tests, applying a repertoire-size bias correction to TCR pairs. False discovery rates were estimated in a later analysis by permuting HLA or CMV assignments 20 times. In a later analysis, co-occurring TCRs were grouped using DBSCAN, and TCRdist sequence similarity was added for clustering within HLA-allele-positive subsets. Co-occurrence clustering excluded repertoires with fewer than 30,000 or more than 120,000 public chains, plus five with anomalous nucleotide sharing. TCRdb mirrors the immuneACCESS table, restricted to in-frame sequences. Some clones are absent from its copies; in checked studies, under half trace to an unresolved V gene, and the reason for the others is unknown. V, J and clone size reflect that table, while D and trimming were determined from the DNA. This sample gives more than 150,000 clones in total; 80% to 85% of them show up just once. About 0.84% of the sample rests with the top ten.

Overall study outcomes, separate from this receptor: In a later analysis, several top co-occurrence clusters were reported to appear linked to parvovirus B19, influenza, CMV and Epstein-Barr virus. This cohort had only TCR beta chains sequenced, and the lack of alpha or paired-chain data limited which features could be detected. An earlier analysis of 587 of the donors showed that most TCR beta V segments appeared in productive rearrangements either about 87% or about 30% of the time, which broadly matched IMGT annotations. In the study, about 150 TCR beta chains were listed as associated with cytomegalovirus. CMV serostatus was the only immune exposure information available for the cohort. Some IMGT-functional V segments, including TRBV6-2 and TRBV6-3, could not be told apart with the 87-base-pair reads, so those segments were excluded. A further reported finding was that TCR beta sequences accurately predicted the HLA-A and HLA-B alleles for most subjects in the first cohort. According to the authors, the approach could potentially be generalized to other disease states and immunological phenotypes. Because counts were too low, around 18 rarely observed V segments, including chromosome 9 orphons, were left out of the earlier analysis of 587 of the donors. A cluster of highly shared sequence variants was judged likely to be a technical artifact of the sequencing pipeline. Most TCR sequences were observed very rarely across donors, whereas some public TCRs were present in many individuals. An association between a missense DCLRE1C variant and V-gene and J-gene trimming of TCR beta chains was found in a later genetic analysis and replicated in an independent cohort. According to a later analysis, most CMV-associated TCR beta chains appeared to be HLA-restricted, and the HLA associations seemed to be driven largely by CMV exposure. When HLA alleles, especially DR and DQ, strongly co-occurred, attributing TCR associations to individual alleles was difficult. A later analysis associated around 16,000 TCR beta sequences with specific HLA alleles at a false discovery rate of 0.05. In a later genetic analysis, fewer N-insertions in productive TCRs were reported among donors in an Asian-associated ancestry cluster than the roughly 700-donor mean. Because HLA typing was unavailable for some donors at each locus, only the typed subset was used in association tests. Cytomegalovirus status was reported to be diagnosed by the classifier with high specificity and sensitivity in both the original and validation cohorts. In a later analysis, HLA-associated TCR beta chains were found to be more clonally expanded and to have lower generation probabilities than equally common non-associated chains. In vitro tests confirmed that a few of the cytomegalovirus-associated TCR beta chains recognize cytomegalovirus antigens. Correlated functional status among segregating V segments might reflect linkage disequilibrium, but an unknown experimental factor could not be ruled out. The presence/absence analyses assumed that sequencing depth was roughly uniform across donors, and that assumption may not be true. In a later analysis, the rate of TCR association differed among HLA loci, with DRB1 alleles having the most associated TCRs and HLA-C alleles having the fewest.

In total, approximately 700 healthy bone marrow donors made up the cohort. All cohort members were sampled while nominally healthy, although unrecorded immune exposures were likely present. The donor was CMV seronegative and belonged to the group of approximately 320 seronegative cohort members. Each donor provided a peripheral blood sample, and peripheral blood mononuclear cells were used for TCR beta sequencing. Genomic DNA was extracted from the blood cell samples with the Qiagen DNeasy Blood Extraction Kit. Sample: PBMCs. This sequence uses TRBV7-2 and TRBJ2-7; the D gene assignment is ambiguous. This receptor was obtained from a woman aged 18-29 years in good health and CMV-seronegative. This receptor carries the CDR3 CASSPSRILYEQYF. The sequenced DNA: TGTGCCAGCAGCCCATCGCGGATTCTCTACGAGCAGTACTTC. When the CDR3 is completed using the reference TRBV7-2 and TRBJ2-7 genes on either side, the full variable domain is GAGVSQSPSNKVTEKGKDVELRCDPISGHTALYWYRQSLGQGLEFLIYFQGNSAPDKSGLPSDRFSAERTGGSVSTLTIQRTQQEDSAVYLCASSPSRILYEQYFGPGTRLTVT.